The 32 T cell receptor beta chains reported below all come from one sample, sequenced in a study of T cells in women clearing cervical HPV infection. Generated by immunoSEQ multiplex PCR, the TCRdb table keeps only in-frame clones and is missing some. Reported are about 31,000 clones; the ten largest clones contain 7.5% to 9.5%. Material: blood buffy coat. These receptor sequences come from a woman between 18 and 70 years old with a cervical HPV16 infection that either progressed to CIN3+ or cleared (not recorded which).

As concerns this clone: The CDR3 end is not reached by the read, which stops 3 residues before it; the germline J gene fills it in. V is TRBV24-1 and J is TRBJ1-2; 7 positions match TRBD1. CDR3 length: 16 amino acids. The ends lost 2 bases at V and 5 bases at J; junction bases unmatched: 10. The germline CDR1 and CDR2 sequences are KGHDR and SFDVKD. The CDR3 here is CATSDSSLAGGYGYTF. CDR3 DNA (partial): TGTGCCACCAGTGATTCCTCCCTGGCAGGGGGATATGGC.

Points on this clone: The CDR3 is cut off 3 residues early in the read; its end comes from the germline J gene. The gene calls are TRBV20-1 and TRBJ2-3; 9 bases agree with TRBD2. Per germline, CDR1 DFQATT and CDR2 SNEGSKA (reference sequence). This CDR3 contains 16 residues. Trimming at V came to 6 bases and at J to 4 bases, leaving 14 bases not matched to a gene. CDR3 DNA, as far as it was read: TGCAGTGCCCAGAATACTGCGGGGGGGCCAGCAGATACG. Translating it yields CSAQNTAGGPADT. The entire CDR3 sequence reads CSAQNTAGGPADTQYF.

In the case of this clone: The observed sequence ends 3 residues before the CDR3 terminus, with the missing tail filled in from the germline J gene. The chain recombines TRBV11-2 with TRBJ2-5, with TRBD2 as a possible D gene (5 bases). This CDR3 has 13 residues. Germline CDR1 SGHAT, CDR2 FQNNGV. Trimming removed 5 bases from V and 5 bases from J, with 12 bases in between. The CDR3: CASSAGVGETQYF. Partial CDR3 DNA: TGTGCCAGCAGCGCCGGGGTGGGCGAGACC.

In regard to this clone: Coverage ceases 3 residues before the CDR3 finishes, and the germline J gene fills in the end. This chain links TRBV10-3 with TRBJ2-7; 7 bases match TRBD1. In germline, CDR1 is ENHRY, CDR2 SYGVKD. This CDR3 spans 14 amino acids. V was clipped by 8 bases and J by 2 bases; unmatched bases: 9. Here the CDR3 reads CAIQTGTVTYEQYF. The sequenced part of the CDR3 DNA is TGTGCCATCCAAACCGGGACAGTTACCTACGAG.

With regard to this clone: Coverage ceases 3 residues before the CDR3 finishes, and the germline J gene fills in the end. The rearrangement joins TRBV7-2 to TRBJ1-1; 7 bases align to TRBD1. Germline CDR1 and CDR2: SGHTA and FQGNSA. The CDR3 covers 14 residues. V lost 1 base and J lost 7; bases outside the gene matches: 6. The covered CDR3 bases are TGTGCCAGCAGCTTAGGGCCTCGGGACAGTGAA. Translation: CASSLGPRDSE. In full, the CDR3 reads CASSLGPRDSEAFF.

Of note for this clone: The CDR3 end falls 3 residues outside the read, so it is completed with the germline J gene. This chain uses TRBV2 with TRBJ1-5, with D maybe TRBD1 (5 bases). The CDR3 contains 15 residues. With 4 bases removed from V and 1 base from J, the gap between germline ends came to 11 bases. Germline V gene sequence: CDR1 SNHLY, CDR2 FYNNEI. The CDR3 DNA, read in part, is TGTGCCAGCAGTGGGACAAGAGGAAGCAATCAGCCC. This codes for CASSGTRGSNQP. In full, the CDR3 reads CASSGTRGSNQPQHF.

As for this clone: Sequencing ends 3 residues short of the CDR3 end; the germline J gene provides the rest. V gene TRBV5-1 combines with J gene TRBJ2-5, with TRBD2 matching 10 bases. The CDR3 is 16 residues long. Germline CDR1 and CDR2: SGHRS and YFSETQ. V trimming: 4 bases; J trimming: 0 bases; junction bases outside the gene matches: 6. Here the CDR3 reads CASSQASGGHQETQYF. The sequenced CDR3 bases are TGCGCCAGCAGCCAAGCTAGCGGGGGCCACCAAGAGACC.

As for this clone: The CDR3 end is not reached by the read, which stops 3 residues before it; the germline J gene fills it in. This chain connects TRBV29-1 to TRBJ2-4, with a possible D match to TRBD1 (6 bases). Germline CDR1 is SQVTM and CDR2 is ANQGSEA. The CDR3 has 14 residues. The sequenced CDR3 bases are TGCAGCGTTGGATCGAGGGGGTTCCCGTATGGT. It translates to CSVGSRGFPYG. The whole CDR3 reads CSVGSRGFPYGQYF.

CDR3 sequence reads: CSVIRANYGYTF. The sequenced part of the CDR3 DNA is TGCAGTGTTATCAGGGCGAACTATGGC. This rearrangement joins TRBV20-1 to TRBJ1-2; TRBD1 might be the D (5 bases). The CDR3 is cut off 3 residues early in the read; its end comes from the germline J gene. CDR1 is DFQATT, CDR2 SNEGSKA, per germline (reference sequence). The CDR3 totals 12 residues. V was clipped by 7 bases and J by 2 bases, with 11 bases between them.

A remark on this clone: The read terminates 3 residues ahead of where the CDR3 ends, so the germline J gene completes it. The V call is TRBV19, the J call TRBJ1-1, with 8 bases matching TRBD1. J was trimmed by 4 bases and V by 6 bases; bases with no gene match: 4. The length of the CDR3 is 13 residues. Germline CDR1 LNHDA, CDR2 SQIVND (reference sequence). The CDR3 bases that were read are TGTGCCAGTAGGACAGGGGAGGGCACTGAA. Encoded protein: CASRTGEGTE. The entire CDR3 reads CASRTGEGTEAFF.

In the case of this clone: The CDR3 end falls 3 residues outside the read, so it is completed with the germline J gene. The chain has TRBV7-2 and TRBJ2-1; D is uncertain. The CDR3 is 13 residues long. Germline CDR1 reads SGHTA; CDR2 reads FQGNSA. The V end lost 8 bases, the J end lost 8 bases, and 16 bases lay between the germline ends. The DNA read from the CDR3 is TGTGCCAGCCTTAAGAGCAGGATGGATGAG. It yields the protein CASLKSRMDE. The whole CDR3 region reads CASLKSRMDEQFF.

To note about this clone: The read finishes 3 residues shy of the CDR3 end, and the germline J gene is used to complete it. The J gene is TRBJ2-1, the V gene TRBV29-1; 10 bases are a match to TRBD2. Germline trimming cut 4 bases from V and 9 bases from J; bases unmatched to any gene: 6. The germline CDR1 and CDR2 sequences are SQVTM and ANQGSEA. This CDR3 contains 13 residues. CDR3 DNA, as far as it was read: TGCAGCGTTGTGGGTAGCGGGAGGCGTGAG. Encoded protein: CSVVGSGRRE. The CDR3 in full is CSVVGSGRREQFF.

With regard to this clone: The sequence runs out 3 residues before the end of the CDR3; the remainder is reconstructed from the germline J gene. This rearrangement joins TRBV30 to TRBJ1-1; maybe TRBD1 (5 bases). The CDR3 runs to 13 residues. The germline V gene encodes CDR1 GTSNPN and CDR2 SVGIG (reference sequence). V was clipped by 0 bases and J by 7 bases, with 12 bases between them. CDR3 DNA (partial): TGTGCCTGGAGTGTGGGGCCGGGAGGTGAA. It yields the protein CAWSVGPGGE. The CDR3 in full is CAWSVGPGGEAFF. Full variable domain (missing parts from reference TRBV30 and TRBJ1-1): SQTIHQWPATLVQPVGSPLSLECTVEGTSNPNLYWYRQAAGRGLQLLFYSVGIGQISSEVPQNLSASRPQDRQFILSSKKLLLSDSGFYLCAWSVGPGGEAFFGQGTRLTVV.

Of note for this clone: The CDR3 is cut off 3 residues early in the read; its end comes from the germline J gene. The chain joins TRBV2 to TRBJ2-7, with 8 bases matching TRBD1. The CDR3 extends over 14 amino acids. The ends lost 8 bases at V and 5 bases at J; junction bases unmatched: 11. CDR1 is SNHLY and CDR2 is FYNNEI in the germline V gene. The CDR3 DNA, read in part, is TGTGCCAGCCCACCACAGGGGGAAAGGAACGAG. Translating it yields CASPPQGERNE. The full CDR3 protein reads CASPPQGERNEQYF.

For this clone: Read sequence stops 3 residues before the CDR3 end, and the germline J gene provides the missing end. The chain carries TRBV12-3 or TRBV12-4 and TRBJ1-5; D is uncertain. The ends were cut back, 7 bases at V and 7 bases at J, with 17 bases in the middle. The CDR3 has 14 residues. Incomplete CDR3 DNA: TGTGCCAGCACCCCCCAAGCCGGGTACCAGCCC. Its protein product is CASTPQAGYQP. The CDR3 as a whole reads CASTPQAGYQPQHF.

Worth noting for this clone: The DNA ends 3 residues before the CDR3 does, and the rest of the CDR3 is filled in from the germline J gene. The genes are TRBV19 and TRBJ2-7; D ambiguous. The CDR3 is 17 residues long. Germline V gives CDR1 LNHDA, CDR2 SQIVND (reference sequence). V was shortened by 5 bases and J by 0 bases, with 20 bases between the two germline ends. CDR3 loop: CASSPTAVRVSSYEQYF. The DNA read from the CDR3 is TGTGCCAGTAGTCCTACCGCGGTACGGGTTAGCTCCTACGAG.

The part of the CDR3 DNA that was read is TGTGCCAGTAGTACCCGAAGACAGGCCCCTGAA. This translates into CASSTRRQAPE. The entire CDR3 reads CASSTRRQAPEAFF. This chain joins TRBV19 and TRBJ1-1; tentatively, D is TRBD1 (6 bases). Coverage ceases 3 residues before the CDR3 finishes, and the germline J gene fills in the end. Germline V gene lookup returns CDR1 LNHDA and CDR2 SQIVND (reference sequence). Trimming pared 4 bases from V and 6 bases from J, leaving 15 bases between. The CDR3 is 14 residues long.

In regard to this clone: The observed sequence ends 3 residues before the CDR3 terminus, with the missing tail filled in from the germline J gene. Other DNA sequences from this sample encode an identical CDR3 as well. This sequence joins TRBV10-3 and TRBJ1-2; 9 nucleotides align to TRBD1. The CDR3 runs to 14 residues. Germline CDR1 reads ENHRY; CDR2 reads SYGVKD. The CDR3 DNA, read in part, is TGTGCCATCAGTGAGACCGGGACAGGGAGTGGA. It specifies CAISETGTGSG. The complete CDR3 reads CAISETGTGSGYTF.

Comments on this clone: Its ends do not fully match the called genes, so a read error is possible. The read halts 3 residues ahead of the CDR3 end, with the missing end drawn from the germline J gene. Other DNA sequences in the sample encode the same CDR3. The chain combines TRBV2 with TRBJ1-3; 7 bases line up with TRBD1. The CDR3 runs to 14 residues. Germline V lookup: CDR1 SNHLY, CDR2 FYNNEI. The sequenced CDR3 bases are TGTGCCAGCAGCTACAGGGGCTCTGGAAACACT. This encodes CASSYRGSGNT. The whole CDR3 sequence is CASSYRGSGNTIYF.

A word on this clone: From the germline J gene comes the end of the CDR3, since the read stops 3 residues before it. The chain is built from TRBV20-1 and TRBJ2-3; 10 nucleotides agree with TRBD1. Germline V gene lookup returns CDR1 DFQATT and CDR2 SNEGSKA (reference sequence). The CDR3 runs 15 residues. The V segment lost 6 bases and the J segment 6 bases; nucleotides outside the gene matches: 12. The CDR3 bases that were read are TGCAGTGCCGCGCTCCCGGGACAGGGGTCGGATACG. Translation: CSAALPGQGSDT. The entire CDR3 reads CSAALPGQGSDTQYF.

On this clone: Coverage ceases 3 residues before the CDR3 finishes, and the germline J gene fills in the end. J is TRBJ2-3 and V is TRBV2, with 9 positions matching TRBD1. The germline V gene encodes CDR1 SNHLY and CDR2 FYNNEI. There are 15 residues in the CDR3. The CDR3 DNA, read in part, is TGTGCCAGCAGTGAAGGGACAGGGGCTAGCCAGCCG. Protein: CASSEGTGASQP. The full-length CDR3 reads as CASSEGTGASQPQYF.

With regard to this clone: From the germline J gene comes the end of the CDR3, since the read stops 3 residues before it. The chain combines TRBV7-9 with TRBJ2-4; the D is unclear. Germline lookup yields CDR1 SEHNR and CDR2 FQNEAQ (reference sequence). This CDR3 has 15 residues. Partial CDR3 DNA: TGTGCCAGCAGCTTATCCGGAGCAGAGAACTATGGT. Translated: CASSLSGAENYG. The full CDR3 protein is CASSLSGAENYGQYF.

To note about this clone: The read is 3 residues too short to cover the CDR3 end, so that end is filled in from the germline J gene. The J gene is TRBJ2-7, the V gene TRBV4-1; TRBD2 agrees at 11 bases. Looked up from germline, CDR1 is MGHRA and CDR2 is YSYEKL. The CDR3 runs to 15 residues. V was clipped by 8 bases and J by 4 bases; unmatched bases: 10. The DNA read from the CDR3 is TGCGCCAGCGGAAGACTAGCGGGGTCAACATACGAG. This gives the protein CASGRLAGSTYE. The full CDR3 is CASGRLAGSTYEQYF.

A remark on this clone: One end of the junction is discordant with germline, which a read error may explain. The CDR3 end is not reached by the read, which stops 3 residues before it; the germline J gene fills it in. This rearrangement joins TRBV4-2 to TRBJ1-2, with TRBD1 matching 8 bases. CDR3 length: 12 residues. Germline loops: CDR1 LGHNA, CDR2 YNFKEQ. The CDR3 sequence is CASAQQGVGYTF. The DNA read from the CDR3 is TGCGCCAGCGCCCAACAGGGGGTTGGC.

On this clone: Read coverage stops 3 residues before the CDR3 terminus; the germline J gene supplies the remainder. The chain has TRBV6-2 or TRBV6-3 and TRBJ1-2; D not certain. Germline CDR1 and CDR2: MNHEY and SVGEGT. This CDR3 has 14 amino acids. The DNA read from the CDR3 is TGTGCCAGCAGTTATGAGGGCCCCTACAATGAC. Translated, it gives CASSYEGPYND. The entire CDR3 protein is CASSYEGPYNDYTF.

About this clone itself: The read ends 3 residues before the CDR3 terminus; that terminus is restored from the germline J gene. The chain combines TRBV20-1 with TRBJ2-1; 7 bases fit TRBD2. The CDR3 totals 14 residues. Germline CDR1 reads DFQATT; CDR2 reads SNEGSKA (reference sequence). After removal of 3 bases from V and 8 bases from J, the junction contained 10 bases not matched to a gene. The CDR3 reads CSASREEGLDEQFF. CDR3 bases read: TGCAGTGCTAGTCGGGAGGAGGGGTTGGATGAG.

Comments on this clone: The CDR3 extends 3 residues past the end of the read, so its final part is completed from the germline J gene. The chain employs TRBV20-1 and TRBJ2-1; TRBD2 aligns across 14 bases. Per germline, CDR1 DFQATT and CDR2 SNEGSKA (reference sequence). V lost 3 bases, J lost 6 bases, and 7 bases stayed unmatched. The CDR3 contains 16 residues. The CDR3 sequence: CSARGGLAGAGNEQFF. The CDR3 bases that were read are TGCAGTGCTAGGGGGGGACTAGCGGGAGCGGGCAATGAG.

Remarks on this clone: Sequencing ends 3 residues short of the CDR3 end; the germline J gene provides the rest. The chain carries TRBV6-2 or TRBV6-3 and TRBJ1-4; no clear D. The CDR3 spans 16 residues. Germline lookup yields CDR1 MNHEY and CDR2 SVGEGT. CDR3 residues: CASSKRRRIFNSPLFF. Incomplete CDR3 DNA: TGTGCCAGCAGTAAACGCCGGCGGATCTTTAATTCACCA.

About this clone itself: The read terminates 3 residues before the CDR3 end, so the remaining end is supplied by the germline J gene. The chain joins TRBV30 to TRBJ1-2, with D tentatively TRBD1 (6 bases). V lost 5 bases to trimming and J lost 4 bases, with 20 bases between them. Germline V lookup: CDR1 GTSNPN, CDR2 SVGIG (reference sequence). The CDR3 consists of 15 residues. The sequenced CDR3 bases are TGTGCCTGGTCAAAATCGGACCGGGACACCTATGGC. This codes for CAWSKSDRDTYG. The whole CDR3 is CAWSKSDRDTYGYTF.

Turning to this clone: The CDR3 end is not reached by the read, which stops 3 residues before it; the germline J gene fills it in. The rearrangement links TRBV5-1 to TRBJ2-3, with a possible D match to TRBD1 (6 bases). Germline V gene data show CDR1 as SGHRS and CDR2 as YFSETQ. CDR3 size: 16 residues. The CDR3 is CASSLRPGQYNQPQYF. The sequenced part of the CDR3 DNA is TGCGCCAGCAGCCTACGTCCGGGACAATACAATCAGCCG.

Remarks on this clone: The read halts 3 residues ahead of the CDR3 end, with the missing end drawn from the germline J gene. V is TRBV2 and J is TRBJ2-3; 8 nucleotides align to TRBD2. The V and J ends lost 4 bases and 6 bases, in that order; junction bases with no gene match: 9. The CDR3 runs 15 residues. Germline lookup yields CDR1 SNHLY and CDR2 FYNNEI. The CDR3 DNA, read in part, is TGTGCCAGCAGTGGGGTAGCGGGAATATCGGATACG. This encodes CASSGVAGISDT. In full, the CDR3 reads CASSGVAGISDTQYF. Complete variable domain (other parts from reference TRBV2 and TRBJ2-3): EPEVTQTPSHQVTQMGQEVILRCVPISNHLYFYWYRQILGQKVEFLVSFYNNEISEKSEIFDDQFSVERPDGSNFTLKIRSTKLEDSAMYFCASSGVAGISDTQYFGPGTRLTVL.

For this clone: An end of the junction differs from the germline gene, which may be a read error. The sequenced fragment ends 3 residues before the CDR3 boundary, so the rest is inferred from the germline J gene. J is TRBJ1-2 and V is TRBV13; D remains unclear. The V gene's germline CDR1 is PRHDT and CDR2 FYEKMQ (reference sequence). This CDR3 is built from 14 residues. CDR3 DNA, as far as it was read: TGTGCCAGCAGCTTCACACGGAGTAGCTATGGT. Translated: CASSFTRSSYG. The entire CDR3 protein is CASSFTRSSYGYTF.